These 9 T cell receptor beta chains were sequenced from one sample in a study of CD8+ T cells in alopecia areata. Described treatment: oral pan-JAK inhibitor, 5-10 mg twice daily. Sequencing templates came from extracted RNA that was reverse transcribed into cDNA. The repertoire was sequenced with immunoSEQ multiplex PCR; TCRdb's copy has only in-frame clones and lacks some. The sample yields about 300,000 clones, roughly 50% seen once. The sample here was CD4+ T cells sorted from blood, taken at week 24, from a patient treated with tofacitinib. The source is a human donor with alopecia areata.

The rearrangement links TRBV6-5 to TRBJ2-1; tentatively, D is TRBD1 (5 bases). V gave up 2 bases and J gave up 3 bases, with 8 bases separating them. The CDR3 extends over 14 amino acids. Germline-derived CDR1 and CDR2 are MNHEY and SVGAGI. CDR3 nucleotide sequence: TGTGCCAGCAGTTACGGCAGGGACTACAATGAGCAGTTCTTC. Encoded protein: CASSYGRDYNEQFF.

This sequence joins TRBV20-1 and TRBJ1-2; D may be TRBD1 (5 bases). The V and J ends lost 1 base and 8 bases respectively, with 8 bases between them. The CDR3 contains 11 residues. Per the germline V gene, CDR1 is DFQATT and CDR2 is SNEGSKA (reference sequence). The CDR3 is CSARVGEGYTF. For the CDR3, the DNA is TGCAGTGCTAGAGTGGGGGAGGGCTACACCTTC.

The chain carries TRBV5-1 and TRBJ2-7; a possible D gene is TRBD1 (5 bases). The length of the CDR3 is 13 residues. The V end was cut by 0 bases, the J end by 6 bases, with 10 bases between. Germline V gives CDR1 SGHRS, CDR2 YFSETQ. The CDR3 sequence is CASSLGQTREQYF. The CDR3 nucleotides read TGCGCCAGCAGCTTGGGACAGACACGCGAGCAGTACTTC.

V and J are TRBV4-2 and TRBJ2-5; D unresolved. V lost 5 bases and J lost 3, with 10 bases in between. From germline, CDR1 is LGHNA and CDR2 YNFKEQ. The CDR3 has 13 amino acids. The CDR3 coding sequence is TGTGCCAGCAGCTTAGGGCTAAAAGAGACCCAGTACTTC. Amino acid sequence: CASSLGLKETQYF.

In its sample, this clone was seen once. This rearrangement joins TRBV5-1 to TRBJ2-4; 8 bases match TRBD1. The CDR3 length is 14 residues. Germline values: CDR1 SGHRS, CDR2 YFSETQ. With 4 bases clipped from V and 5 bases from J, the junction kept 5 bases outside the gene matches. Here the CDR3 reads CASSLQGAENIQYF. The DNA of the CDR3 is TGCGCCAGCAGCCTTCAGGGGGCCGAAAACATTCAGTACTTC.

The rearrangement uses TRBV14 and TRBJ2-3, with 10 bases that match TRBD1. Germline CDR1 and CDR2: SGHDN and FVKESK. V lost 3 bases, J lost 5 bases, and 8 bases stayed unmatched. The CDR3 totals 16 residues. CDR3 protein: CASSHRQGALGDTQYF. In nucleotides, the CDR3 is TGTGCCAGCAGCCATCGACAGGGGGCCCTGGGAGATACGCAGTATTTT.

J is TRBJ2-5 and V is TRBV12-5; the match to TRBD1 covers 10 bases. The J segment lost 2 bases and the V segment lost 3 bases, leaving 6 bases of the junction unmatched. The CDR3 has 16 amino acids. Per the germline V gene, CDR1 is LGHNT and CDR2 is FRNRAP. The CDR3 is CASGFSWTGGQETQYF. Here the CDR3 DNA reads TGTGCTAGTGGTTTCAGCTGGACAGGGGGTCAAGAGACCCAGTACTTC. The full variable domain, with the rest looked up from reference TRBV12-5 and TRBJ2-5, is DARVTQTPRHKVTEMGQEVTMRCQPILGHNTVFWYRQTMMQGLELLAYFRNRAPLDDSGMPKDRFSAEMPDATLATLKIQPSEPRDSAVYFCASGFSWTGGQETQYFGPGTRLLVL.

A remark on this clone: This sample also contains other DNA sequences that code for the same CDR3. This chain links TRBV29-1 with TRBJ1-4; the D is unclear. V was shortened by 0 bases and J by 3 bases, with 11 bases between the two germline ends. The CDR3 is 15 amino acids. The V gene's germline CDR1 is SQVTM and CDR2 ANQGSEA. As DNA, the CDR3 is TGCAGCGTTGAAGATCTGGGCAACTCTAATGAAAAACTGTTTTTT. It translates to CSVEDLGNSNEKLFF.

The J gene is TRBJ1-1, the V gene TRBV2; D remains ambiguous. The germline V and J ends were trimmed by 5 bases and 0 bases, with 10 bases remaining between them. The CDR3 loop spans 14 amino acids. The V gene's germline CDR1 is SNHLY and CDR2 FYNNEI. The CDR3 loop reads CASSFATVNTEAFF. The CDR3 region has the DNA TGTGCCAGCAGTTTTGCGACGGTGAACACTGAAGCTTTCTTT.